A selection of T cell receptor beta chains follows, all from one sample in a study of T-cell reconstitution after alpha-beta-depleted transplantation in children. TCRdb processed the PCR reads anew with MiXCR; each CDR3 protein has one entry. The sample holds around 190,000 distinct CDR3 sequences, roughly 6.6% seen once. The sample was PBMCs, taken before TCRalphabeta/CD19-depleted stem cell transplant. The receptors stem from a boy between 2 and 15 years old with acute lymphoblastic leukemia, due to receive a stem cell transplant. Each CDR3 is given with its conserved first and last residue. Fields, in order: D gene, J gene, V gene, clone size, CDR3 DNA, CDR3 protein. A D gene is named only where the DNA matches it firmly. Rows give clone size only sometimes, using once, few, many, or a class for an expanded clone.

D: TRBD1
J: TRBJ1-2
V: TRBV25-1
size: NA
DNA: TGTGCCAGCAGTGAATGGACAGGGGTTGGCTACACCTTC
CDR3: CASSEWTGVGYTF

D: NA
J: TRBJ1-1
V: TRBV7-2
size: NA
DNA: TGTGCCAGCAGCACAACTCGAGGGTGGACTGAAGCTTTCTTT
CDR3: CASSTTRGWTEAFF

D: NA
J: TRBJ1-1
V: TRBV5-4
size: many
DNA: TGTGCCAGCAGCTTGGCCCCGGGGTCGAACACTGAAGCTTTCTTT
CDR3: CASSLAPGSNTEAFF

D: NA
J: TRBJ1-2
V: TRBV28
size: NA
DNA: TGTGCCAGCAGCCGAAGTGGGGGGGGCTACACCTTC
CDR3: CASSRSGGGYTF

D: NA
J: TRBJ2-3
V: TRBV29-1
size: many
DNA: TGCAGCGTGGGTCTGGGCGGCTCAGATACGCAGTATTTT
CDR3: CSVGLGGSDTQYF

D: NA
J: TRBJ1-3
V: TRBV30
size: NA
DNA: TGTGCCTGGTGTGTACTCAAATCTGGAAACACCATATATTTT
CDR3: CAWCVLKSGNTIYF

D: TRBD2
J: TRBJ2-7
V: TRBV7-9
size: NA
DNA: TGTGCCAGCAGCCGCCCGGCGGGGGGCTCCTACGAGCAGTACTTC
CDR3: CASSRPAGGSYEQYF

D: NA
J: TRBJ2-3
V: TRBV24-1
size: many
DNA: TGTGCCACCAGTGACCTCAAAGGACTCCGTGGTGAGACAGATACGCAGTATTTT
CDR3: CATSDLKGLRGETDTQYF

D: TRBD2
J: TRBJ2-3
V: TRBV20-1
size: few
DNA: TGCAGTGCTAGCTCTCCCTTGAATCGCCGGGGGGGCGATCCCCTTGCCTCGACAGATACGCAGTATTTT
CDR3: CSASSPLNRRGGDPLASTDTQYF

D: NA
J: TRBJ2-5
V: TRBV7-2
size: NA
DNA: TGTGCCAGCAGCCTTAAGTGGACTGCACCTAAAGAGACCCAGTACTTC
CDR3: CASSLKWTAPKETQYF

D: NA
J: TRBJ1-3
V: TRBV15
size: few
DNA: TGTGCCACCAGCAGAGATGGGGGCTCTTACTCTGGAAACGCCATATATTTT
CDR3: CATSRDGGSYSGNAIYF

D: TRBD2
J: TRBJ2-3
V: TRBV6-5
size: many
DNA: TGTGCCAGCAGTTACGTTCTGGGGAGGGGCACAGATACGCAGTATTTT
CDR3: CASSYVLGRGTDTQYF

D: TRBD2
J: TRBJ2-3
V: TRBV20-1
size: medium-sized
DNA: TGCAGTGCCCCGATCCTTGCCGGGGGGACTAGCACAGATACGCAGTATTTT
CDR3: CSAPILAGGTSTDTQYF

D: TRBD1
J: TRBJ2-5
V: TRBV7-6
size: NA
DNA: TGTGCCAGCAGCCGGACAGGGATGGAGACCCAGTACTTC
CDR3: CASSRTGMETQYF

D: TRBD1
J: TRBJ2-5
V: TRBV28
size: few
DNA: TGTGCCAGCAGTCCCGGGACAGGGCAGCACGAGACCCAGTACTTC
CDR3: CASSPGTGQHETQYF

D: NA
J: TRBJ1-2
V: TRBV4-3
size: many
DNA: TGCGCCAGCAGCCAAGGGATTCTGACAGGAGGCTACACCTTC
CDR3: CASSQGILTGGYTF

D: NA
J: TRBJ2-3
V: TRBV29-1
size: many
DNA: TGCAGCGTGACGGGGCAGGGAAACACAGATACGCAGTATTTT
CDR3: CSVTGQGNTDTQYF

D: TRBD2
J: TRBJ2-1
V: TRBV7-8
size: many
DNA: TGTGCCAGCAGCGGGATTAGCGGGGCTAGCTCCTACAATGAGCAGTTCTTC
CDR3: CASSGISGASSYNEQFF

D: NA
J: TRBJ2-7
V: TRBV15
size: many
DNA: TGTGCCACCAGCAGAGGAGGCCAGGACTTCTCCTACGAGCAGTACTTC
CDR3: CATSRGGQDFSYEQYF

D: TRBD2
J: TRBJ2-2
V: TRBV30
size: few
DNA: TGTGCCTGGAGCCCTCTACGGGAGGGCACCGGGGAGCTGTTTTTT
CDR3: CAWSPLREGTGELFF

D: NA
J: TRBJ2-5
V: TRBV7-9
size: NA
DNA: TGTGCCAGCAGCTTAGATCGGGCATATGGGACCCAGTACTTC
CDR3: CASSLDRAYGTQYF

D: NA
J: TRBJ2-2
V: TRBV7-9
size: NA
DNA: TGTGCCAGCAGCTTAGCCAGACTAAACACCGGGGAGCTGTTTTTT
CDR3: CASSLARLNTGELFF

D: NA
J: TRBJ1-2
V: TRBV6-4
size: many
DNA: TGTGCCAGCAGTACTGTTTATGGCTACACCTTC
CDR3: CASSTVYGYTF

D: NA
J: TRBJ2-1
V: TRBV7-9
size: many
DNA: TGTGCCAGCAGCCCAGTTTCCAATGAGCAGTTCTTC
CDR3: CASSPVSNEQFF

D: NA
J: TRBJ2-3
V: TRBV3-1
size: few
DNA: TGTGCCAGCAGCCAAGAGGCAGACTACACAGATACGCAGTATTTT
CDR3: CASSQEADYTDTQYF

D: NA
J: TRBJ1-2
V: TRBV10-3
size: few
DNA: TGTGCCATCAGGGTCCACTCAGAGGGGGTCTATGGCTACACCTTC
CDR3: CAIRVHSEGVYGYTF

D: NA
J: TRBJ2-1
V: TRBV2
size: NA
DNA: TGTGCCAGCATGAGGGATAATGAGCAGTTCTTC
CDR3: CASMRDNEQFF

D: NA
J: TRBJ1-1
V: TRBV3-1
size: NA
DNA: TGTGCCAGAGCCAACTACACTGAAGCTTTCTTT
CDR3: CARANYTEAFF

D: NA
J: TRBJ2-3
V: TRBV3-1
size: few
DNA: TGTGCCAGCAGCCAAGATGGATCAGTAGCAGATACGCAGTATTTT
CDR3: CASSQDGSVADTQYF

D: NA
J: TRBJ1-4
V: TRBV7-9
size: many
DNA: TGTGCCAGCAGCAACTGGCCGTCCACGGAGGGTGAAAAACTGTTTTTT
CDR3: CASSNWPSTEGEKLFF

D: TRBD2
J: TRBJ2-4
V: TRBV15
size: many
DNA: TGTGCCACCAGCAGGCCATATGCGGGAGAGGACATTCAGTACTTC
CDR3: CATSRPYAGEDIQYF

D: NA
J: TRBJ2-7
V: TRBV28
size: few
DNA: TGTGCCAGCAGTTCCACAGGGACTGGCGAGCAGTACTTC
CDR3: CASSSTGTGEQYF

D: NA
J: TRBJ2-5
V: TRBV11-2
size: many
DNA: TGTGCCAGCAGCTTGAGTCCCCCTCAAGAGACCCAGTACTTC
CDR3: CASSLSPPQETQYF

D: NA
J: TRBJ2-1
V: TRBV7-2
size: many
DNA: TGTGCCAGCAGCCGCCAAGCGGGCCCATACAATGAGCAGTTCTTC
CDR3: CASSRQAGPYNEQFF

D: TRBD2
J: TRBJ2-6
V: TRBV28
size: NA
DNA: TGTGCCAGCAGGAAGAGGCTAGCGGGAGGTGGGGCCAACGTCCTGACTTTC
CDR3: CASRKRLAGGGANVLTF